This passage covers 22 T cell receptor beta chains from one sample sequenced in a study of cytomegalovirus exposure and HLA in healthy donors. PCR used 60 Vbeta primers and 13 Jbeta primers. Sequencing was performed with immunoSEQ multiplex PCR; in TCRdb, only in-frame clones are kept and a portion is missing. The sample records some 130,000 clones, around four fifths being singletons. Sequencing was done on a sample of PBMCs. The receptors stem from a boy aged 2 to 10 in good health and CMV-seronegative.

The J gene is TRBJ2-1, the V gene TRBV19, with 7 nucleotides matching TRBD2. This CDR3 has 12 amino acids. Unmatched junction bases numbered 4, after V lost 4 bases and J lost 10 bases. CDR1 and CDR2 (germline): LNHDA, SQIVND (reference sequence). CDR3 in amino acids: CASSNREAEQFF. The CDR3 bases are TGTGCCAGTAGTAACCGGGAGGCCGAGCAGTTCTTC.

This clone was observed a few times. This chain connects TRBV7-6 to TRBJ2-1; 8 bases map to TRBD2. After removal of 3 bases from V and 7 bases from J, the junction contained 11 bases not matched to a gene. The germline V gene encodes CDR1 SGHVS and CDR2 FNYEAQ. The CDR3 is 16 residues long. The CDR3 region is CASSLPGGAGLNEQFF. The DNA of the CDR3 is TGTGCCAGCAGCTTGCCCGGGGGGGCCGGTTTAAATGAGCAGTTCTTC.

V and J are TRBV4-1 and TRBJ1-3, with a weak D call TRBD1 (5 bases). V was clipped by 1 base and J by 3 bases, with 10 bases between them. Germline values: CDR1 MGHRA, CDR2 YSYEKL. This CDR3 is 15 amino acids long. CDR3 sequence: CASSQGVGVGNTIYF. Here the CDR3 DNA reads TGCGCCAGCAGCCAAGGAGTAGGGGTTGGAAACACCATATATTTT.

This clone turned up a few times. The V and J genes are TRBV5-6 and TRBJ2-3, with 7 nucleotides matching TRBD1. The CDR3 has 16 amino acids. Germline V lookup: CDR1 SGHDT, CDR2 YYEEEE. Trimming took 3 bases from V and 1 from J; bases not matched to a gene: 8. The CDR3 region is CASSWGWTGRTDTQYF. CDR3 coding DNA: TGTGCCAGCAGCTGGGGGTGGACAGGACGCACAGATACGCAGTATTTT.

The V gene is TRBV15, the J gene TRBJ1-3, with D hard to call. CDR1 and CDR2 from the germline V gene are LNHNV and YYDKDF (reference sequence). Trimming removed 0 bases at V and 0 bases at J, with 12 bases between. CDR3 size: 17 residues. CDR3 in amino acids: CATSRDGRGSSGNTIYF. Written as DNA, the CDR3 is TGTGCCACCAGCAGAGACGGCAGAGGAAGCTCTGGAAACACCATATATTTT.

The V call is TRBV6-5, the J call TRBJ1-5, with D possibly TRBD1 on 6 matching bases. Trimming cost V 5 bases and J 4 bases, with 12 bases left between them. This CDR3 contains 14 residues. Germline-derived CDR1 and CDR2 are MNHEY and SVGAGI. The DNA for the CDR3 is TGTGCCAGCAGTGAACAGGGAGGGAATCAGCCCCAGCATTTT. It yields the protein CASSEQGGNQPQHF.

This rearrangement joins TRBV29-1 to TRBJ1-4; TRBD1 matches at 8 bases. CDR1 and CDR2 from the germline V gene are SQVTM and ANQGSEA. The CDR3 has 14 amino acids. V was clipped by 2 bases and J by 6 bases; unmatched bases: 5. In nucleotides, the CDR3 is TGCAGCGTTGAAATCAGGGGGCAGGATGAAAAACTGTTTTTT. The encoded protein is CSVEIRGQDEKLFF.

V is TRBV5-1 and J is TRBJ1-1; D might be TRBD1 (6 bases). CDR3 length: 14 amino acids. Germline CDR1 and CDR2: SGHRS and YFSETQ. The V end lost 4 bases, the J end lost 5 bases, and 15 bases lay between the germline ends. The CDR3: CASSPGDLGTEAFF. The CDR3, as DNA: TGCGCCAGCAGCCCAGGGGATCTGGGAACTGAAGCTTTCTTT.

CDR3 loop: CASSLIGGREEGHYGYTF. In DNA, the CDR3 is TGTGCCAGTAGTCTCATTGGAGGCAGGGAGGAGGGGCACTATGGCTACACCTTC. The chain couples TRBV19 to TRBJ1-2, with a tentative D call TRBD1 (5 bases). Germline values: CDR1 LNHDA, CDR2 SQIVND (reference sequence). Deletions cut 5 bases from V and 3 bases from J, with 25 bases between. The CDR3 contains 18 residues. The variable domain in full, with the rest retrieved from reference TRBV19 and TRBJ1-2, is DGGITQSPKYLFRKEGQNVTLSCEQNLNHDAMYWYRQDPGQGLRLIYYSQIVNDFQKGDIAEGYSVSREKKESFPLTVTSAQKNPTAFYLCASSLIGGREEGHYGYTFGSGTRLTVV.

The chain links TRBV30 to TRBJ1-2, with 7 bases fitting TRBD1. Germline V CDR1 and CDR2: GTSNPN, SVGIG (reference sequence). The trim removed 6 bases at V and 8 bases at J, leaving 3 bases unmatched. The CDR3 is 10 amino acids. The CDR3 here is CACTGEGYTF. DNA of the CDR3: TGTGCCTGTACAGGGGAAGGCTACACCTTC.

The chain recombines TRBV30 with TRBJ1-4; TRBD1 is a possible D gene (6 bases). Germline loops: CDR1 GTSNPN, CDR2 SVGIG (reference sequence). There are 16 residues in the CDR3. V gave up 2 bases and J gave up 8 bases, with 21 bases separating them. The CDR3 loop is CAWSLAVTGFGEKLFF. The CDR3 DNA reads as TGTGCCTGGAGTCTGGCGGTTACAGGGTTTGGCGAAAAACTGTTTTTT. Variable domain in full (rest from reference TRBV30 and TRBJ1-4): SQTIHQWPATLVQPVGSPLSLECTVEGTSNPNLYWYRQAAGRGLQLLFYSVGIGQISSEVPQNLSASRPQDRQFILSSKKLLLSDSGFYLCAWSLAVTGFGEKLFFGSGTQLSVL.

This clone was counted a single time. V usage is TRBV29-1 and J usage is TRBJ2-3; 7 bases map to TRBD2. The CDR3 is made up of 14 amino acids. Germline CDR1 reads SQVTM; CDR2 reads ANQGSEA. Unmatched junction bases numbered 9, after V lost 6 bases and J lost 3 bases. CDR3 nucleotide sequence: TGCAGCGTCGCGGGCGGGAGTATAACAGATACGCAGTATTTT. Translation gives CSVAGGSITDTQYF.

The chain has TRBV7-2 and TRBJ2-3; weak D call: TRBD2 (6 bases). Germline CDR1 is SGHTA and CDR2 is FQGNSA. There are 17 residues in the CDR3. Trimming took off 4 bases at V and 0 bases at J, with 17 bases between the two ends. CDR3 nucleotide sequence: TGTGCCAGCAGCTCTGTAGCGGCACGCTCTAGCACAGATACGCAGTATTTT. This sequence encodes CASSSVAARSSTDTQYF.

This chain joins TRBV11-2 and TRBJ1-5; D is perhaps TRBD1 (5 bases). Germline CDR1 is SGHAT and CDR2 is FQNNGV. The V end lost 5 bases, the J end lost 6 bases, and 20 bases lay between the germline ends. The CDR3 contains 16 residues. The CDR3 region is CASSRGGQDGSQPQHF. The DNA for the CDR3 is TGTGCCAGCAGCAGGGGTGGCCAGGACGGTAGTCAGCCCCAGCATTTT.

The DNA for the CDR3 is TGTGCCAGCAGTGGGGGTAGGGAGCGGGGGGCAAACATTCAGTACTTC. Protein sequence: CASSGGRERGANIQYF. The chain has TRBV6-6 and TRBJ2-4; TRBD2 matches at 9 bases. J lost 6 bases, V lost 5 bases, and 11 bases had no gene match. The germline CDR1 and CDR2 sequences are MNHNY and SVGAGI (reference sequence). The CDR3 has 16 residues.

The chain combines TRBV18 with TRBJ2-7; possibly TRBD2 for D (6 bases). The V gene lost 6 bases and the J gene lost 2 bases, with 11 bases spanning the gap. CDR1 is KGHSH, CDR2 LQKENI, per germline. This CDR3 comprises 13 residues. The CDR3 loop reads CASSLTSTYEQYV. DNA for the CDR3: TGTGCCAGCTCTCTCACTAGCACCTACGAGCAGTACGTC.

V and J are TRBV10-3 and TRBJ1-2, with TRBD1 as a possible D gene (5 bases). Trimming pared 3 bases from V and 4 bases from J, leaving 12 bases between. CDR1 and CDR2 (germline): ENHRY, SYGVKD. The CDR3 loop spans 14 amino acids. CDR3 DNA sequence: TGTGCCATCAGTGAAATAAGGGGCGGCTATGGCTACACCTTC. Its translation is CAISEIRGGYGYTF.

The chain uses TRBV19 and TRBJ2-2; 8 bases align to TRBD1. Trimming cost V 5 bases and J 4 bases; bases outside gene matches: 6. Germline V lookup: CDR1 LNHDA, CDR2 SQIVND (reference sequence). CDR3 length equals 15 residues. CDR3 nucleotide sequence: TGTGCCAGTAGTTGGACAGGGTTGGGCACCGGGGAGCTGTTTTTT. Its translation: CASSWTGLGTGELFF.

The V gene is TRBV7-3, the J gene TRBJ1-1; TRBD1 agrees at 9 bases. The CDR3 totals 16 residues. V shed 4 bases and J 0 bases; nucleotides not matched to a gene: 6. Germline values: CDR1 SGHTA, CDR2 FQGTGA. The CDR3 region is CASSSSGTGMNTEAFF. The DNA of the CDR3 is TGTGCCAGCAGCTCGTCCGGGACAGGGATGAACACTGAAGCTTTCTTT.

DNA of the CDR3: TGTGCCAGCAGCGTAGGTCTAAGTGAGCAGTTCTTC. Protein: CASSVGLSEQFF. The chain employs TRBV9 and TRBJ2-1; D ambiguous. CDR3 length: 12 residues. V dropped 0 bases and J dropped 9 bases, with 7 bases sitting between them. Germline CDR1 is SGDLS and CDR2 is YYNGEE.

This clone has just a few counts. The rearrangement links TRBV6-4 to TRBJ2-3, with TRBD1 matching 10 bases. Per germline, CDR1 MRHNA and CDR2 SNTAGT. The J segment lost 2 bases and the V segment lost 5 bases, leaving 7 bases of the junction unmatched. The CDR3 loop spans 16 amino acids. CDR3 loop: CASSSGTGASTDTQYF. The CDR3 DNA sequence: TGTGCCAGCAGTTCCGGGACAGGGGCCTCCACAGATACGCAGTATTTT.

This clone came up a few times. The chain carries TRBV2 and TRBJ1-2, with D perhaps TRBD1 (6 bases). V was clipped by 8 bases and J by 5 bases, with 12 bases between them. The germline V gene encodes CDR1 SNHLY and CDR2 FYNNEI. This CDR3 spans 12 amino acids. The CDR3 nucleotides are TGTGCCAGCGTAGACAGGCCTTATGGCTACACCTTC. It is translated as CASVDRPYGYTF.